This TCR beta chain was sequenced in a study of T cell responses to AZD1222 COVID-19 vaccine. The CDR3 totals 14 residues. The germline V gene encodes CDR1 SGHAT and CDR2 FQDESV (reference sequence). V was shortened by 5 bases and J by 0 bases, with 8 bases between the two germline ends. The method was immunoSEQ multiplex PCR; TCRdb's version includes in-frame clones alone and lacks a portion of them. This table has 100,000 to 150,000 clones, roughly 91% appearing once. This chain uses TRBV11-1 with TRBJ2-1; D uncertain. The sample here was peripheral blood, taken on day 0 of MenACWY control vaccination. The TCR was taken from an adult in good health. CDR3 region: CASSPRTSYNEQFF. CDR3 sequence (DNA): TGTGCCAGCAGCCCACGCACCTCCTACAATGAGCAGTTCTTC.